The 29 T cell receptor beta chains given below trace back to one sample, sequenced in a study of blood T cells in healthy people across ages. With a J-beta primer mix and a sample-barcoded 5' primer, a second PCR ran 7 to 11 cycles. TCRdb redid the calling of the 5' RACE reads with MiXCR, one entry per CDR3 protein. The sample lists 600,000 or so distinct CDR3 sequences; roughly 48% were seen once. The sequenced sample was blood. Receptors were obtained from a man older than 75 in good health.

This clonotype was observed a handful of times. CDR3 nucleotides: TGCGCCAGCAGCCCTAGGACTAGCGGAGCCTACGAGCAGTACTTC. Its translation is CASSPRTSGAYEQYF. J is TRBJ2-7 and V is TRBV5-1; 10 bases match TRBD2. The CDR3 consists of 15 residues. V dropped 4 bases and J dropped 2; count of bases not matched to a gene: 6. From germline, CDR1 is SGHRS and CDR2 YFSETQ.

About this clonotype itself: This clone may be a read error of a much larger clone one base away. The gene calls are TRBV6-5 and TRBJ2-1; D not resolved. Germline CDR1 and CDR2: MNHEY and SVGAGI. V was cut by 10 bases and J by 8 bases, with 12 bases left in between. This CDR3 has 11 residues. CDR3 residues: CANTRLDEQFF. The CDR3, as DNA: TGTGCCAACACGCGCCTGGATGAGCAGTTCTTC.

CDR3 bases: TGCAGTGCTAGAGATGGCCCTCATATAGCTAACTATGGCTACACCTTC. Protein sequence: CSARDGPHIANYGYTF. The rearrangement links TRBV20-1 to TRBJ1-2, with D unclear. Germline CDR1 reads DFQATT; CDR2 reads SNEGSKA (reference sequence). The CDR3 spans 16 residues. Trimming stripped 0 bases from V and 0 bases from J, with 14 bases between.

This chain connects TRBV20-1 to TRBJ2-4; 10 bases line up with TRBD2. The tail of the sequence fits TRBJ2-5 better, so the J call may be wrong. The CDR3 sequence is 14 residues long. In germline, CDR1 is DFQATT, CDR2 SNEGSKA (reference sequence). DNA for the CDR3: TGCAGTGCTAGAGTGACTAGCGGGCAAGAGACCCAGTACTTC. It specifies CSARVTSGQETQYF.

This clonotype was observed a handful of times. DNA for the CDR3: TGTGCCAGCAGCAGCGGGGGGCCCACAGATACGCAGTATTTT. It encodes CASSSGGPTDTQYF. V and J are TRBV27 and TRBJ2-3; 9 bases agree with TRBD2. The CDR3 has 14 amino acids. After removal of 6 bases from V and 2 bases from J, the junction contained 3 bases not matched to a gene. Germline CDR1 and CDR2: MNHEY and SMNVEV (reference sequence).

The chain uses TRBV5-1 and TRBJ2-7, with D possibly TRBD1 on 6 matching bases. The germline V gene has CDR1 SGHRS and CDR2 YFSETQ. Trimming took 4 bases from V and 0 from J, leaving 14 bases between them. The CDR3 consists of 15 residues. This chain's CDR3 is CASSPGTGTSYEQYF. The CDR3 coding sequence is TGCGCCAGCAGCCCAGGAACAGGGACCTCCTACGAGCAGTACTTC.

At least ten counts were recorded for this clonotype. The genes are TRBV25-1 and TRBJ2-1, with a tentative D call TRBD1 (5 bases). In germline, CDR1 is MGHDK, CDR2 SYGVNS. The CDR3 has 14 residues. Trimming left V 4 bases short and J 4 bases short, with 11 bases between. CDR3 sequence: CASSGQTVYNEQFF. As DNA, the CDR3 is TGTGCCAGCAGTGGACAGACAGTATACAATGAGCAGTTCTTC.

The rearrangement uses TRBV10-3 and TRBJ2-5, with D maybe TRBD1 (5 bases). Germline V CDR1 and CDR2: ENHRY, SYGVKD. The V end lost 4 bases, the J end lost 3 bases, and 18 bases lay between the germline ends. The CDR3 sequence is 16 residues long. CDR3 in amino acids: CAISVRAGLGEETQYF. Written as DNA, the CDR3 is TGTGCCATCAGTGTTAGGGCCGGGCTAGGGGAAGAGACCCAGTACTTC.

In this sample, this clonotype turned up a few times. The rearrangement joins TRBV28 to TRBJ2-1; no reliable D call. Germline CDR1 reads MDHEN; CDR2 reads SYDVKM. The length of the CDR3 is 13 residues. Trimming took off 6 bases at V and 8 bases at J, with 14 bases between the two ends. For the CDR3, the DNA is TGTGCCAGCAGGTGGCGGAGAGACCATGAGCAGTTCTTC. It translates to CASRWRRDHEQFF.

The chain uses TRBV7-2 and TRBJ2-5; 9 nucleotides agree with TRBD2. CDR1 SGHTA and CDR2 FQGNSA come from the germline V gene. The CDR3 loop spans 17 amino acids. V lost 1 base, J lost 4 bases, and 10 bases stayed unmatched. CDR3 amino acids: CASSLGPSGRMGETQYF. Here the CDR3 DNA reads TGTGCCAGCAGCTTAGGCCCCAGCGGGAGGATGGGAGAGACCCAGTACTTC.

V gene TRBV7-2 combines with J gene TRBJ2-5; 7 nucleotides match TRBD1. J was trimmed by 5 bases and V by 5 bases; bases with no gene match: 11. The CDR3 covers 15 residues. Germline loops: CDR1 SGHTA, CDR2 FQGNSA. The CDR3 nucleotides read TGTGCCAGCAGCAGACAGACAGGGACGCGGGAGACCCAGTACTTC. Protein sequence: CASSRQTGTRETQYF.

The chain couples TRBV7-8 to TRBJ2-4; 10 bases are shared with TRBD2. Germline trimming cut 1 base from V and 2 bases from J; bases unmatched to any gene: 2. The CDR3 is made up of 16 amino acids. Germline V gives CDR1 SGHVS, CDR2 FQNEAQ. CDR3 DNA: TGTGCCAGCAGCTTAGTACTAGCGGGGCCCAAAAACATTCAGTACTTC. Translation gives CASSLVLAGPKNIQYF.

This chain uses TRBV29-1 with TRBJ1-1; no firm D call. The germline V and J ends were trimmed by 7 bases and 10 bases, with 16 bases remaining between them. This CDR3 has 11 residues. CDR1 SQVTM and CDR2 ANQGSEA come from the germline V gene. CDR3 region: CSASAGFGAFF. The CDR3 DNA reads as TGCAGCGCCTCCGCCGGGTTCGGAGCTTTCTTT.

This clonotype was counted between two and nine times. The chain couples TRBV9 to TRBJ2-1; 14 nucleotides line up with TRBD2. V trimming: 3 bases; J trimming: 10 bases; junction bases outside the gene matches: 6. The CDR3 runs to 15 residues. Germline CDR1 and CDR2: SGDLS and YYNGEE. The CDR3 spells CASSAGTSGSREQFF. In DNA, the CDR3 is TGTGCCAGCAGCGCGGGGACTAGCGGGAGCAGGGAGCAGTTCTTC.

The DNA for the CDR3 is TGTGCCAGCAGGGCAGGGCTCCCCAACACCGGGGAGCTGTTTTTT. Translated, it gives CASRAGLPNTGELFF. J is TRBJ2-2 and V is TRBV28, with a tentative D call TRBD1 (5 bases). CDR1 and CDR2 (germline): MDHEN, SYDVKM. Trimming removed 6 bases from V and 2 bases from J, with 13 bases in between. The CDR3 spans 15 residues.

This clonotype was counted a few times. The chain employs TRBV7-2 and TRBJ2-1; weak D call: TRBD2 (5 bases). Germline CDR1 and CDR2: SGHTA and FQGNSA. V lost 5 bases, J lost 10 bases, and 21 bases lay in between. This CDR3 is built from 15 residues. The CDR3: CASSREFGGLGEQFF. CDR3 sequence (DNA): TGTGCCAGCAGCCGGGAATTTGGTGGCCTCGGAGAGCAGTTCTTC.

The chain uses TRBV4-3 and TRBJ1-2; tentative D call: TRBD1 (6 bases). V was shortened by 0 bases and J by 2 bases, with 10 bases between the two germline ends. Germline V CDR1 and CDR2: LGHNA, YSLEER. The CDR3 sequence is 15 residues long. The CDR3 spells CASSQEVGTNYGYTF. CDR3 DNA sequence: TGCGCCAGCAGCCAAGAGGTGGGGACAAACTATGGCTACACCTTC.

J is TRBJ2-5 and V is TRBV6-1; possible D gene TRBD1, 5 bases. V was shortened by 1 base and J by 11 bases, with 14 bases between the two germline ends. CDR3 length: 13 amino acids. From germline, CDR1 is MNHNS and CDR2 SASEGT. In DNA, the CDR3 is TGTGCCAGCAGTGAAGGGACCCCGACAGAGCAGTACTTC. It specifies CASSEGTPTEQYF.

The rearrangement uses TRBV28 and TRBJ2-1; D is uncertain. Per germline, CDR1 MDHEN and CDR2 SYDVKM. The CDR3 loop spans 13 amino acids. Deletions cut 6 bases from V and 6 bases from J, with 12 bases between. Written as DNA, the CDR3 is TGTGCCAGCAGCACCCCTCTTAGCAATGAGCAGTTCTTC. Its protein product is CASSTPLSNEQFF. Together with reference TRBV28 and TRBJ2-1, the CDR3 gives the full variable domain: DVKVTQSSRYLVKRTGEKVFLECVQDMDHENMFWYRQDPGLGLRLIYFSYDVKMKEKGDIPEGYSVSREKKERFSLILESASTNQTSMYLCASSTPLSNEQFFGPGTRLTVL.

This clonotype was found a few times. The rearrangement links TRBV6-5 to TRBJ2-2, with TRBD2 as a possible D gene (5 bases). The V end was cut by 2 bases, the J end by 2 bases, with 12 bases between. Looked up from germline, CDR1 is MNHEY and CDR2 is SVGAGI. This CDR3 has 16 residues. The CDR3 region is CASSYGTRRNTGELFF. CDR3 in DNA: TGTGCCAGCAGTTACGGAACTAGACGAAACACCGGGGAGCTGTTTTTT.

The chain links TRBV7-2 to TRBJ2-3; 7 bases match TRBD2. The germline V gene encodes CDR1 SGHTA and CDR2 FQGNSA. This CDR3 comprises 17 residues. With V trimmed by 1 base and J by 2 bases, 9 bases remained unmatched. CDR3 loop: CASSLEASGSYTDTQYF. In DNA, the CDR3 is TGTGCCAGCAGCTTAGAGGCTAGCGGATCTTACACAGATACGCAGTATTTT.

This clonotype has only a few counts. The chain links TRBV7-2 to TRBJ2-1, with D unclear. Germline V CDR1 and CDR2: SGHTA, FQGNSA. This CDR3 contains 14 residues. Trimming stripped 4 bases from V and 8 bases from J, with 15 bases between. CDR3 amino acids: CASSSAARFHEQFF. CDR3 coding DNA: TGTGCCAGCAGCTCGGCAGCTCGATTCCATGAGCAGTTCTTC.

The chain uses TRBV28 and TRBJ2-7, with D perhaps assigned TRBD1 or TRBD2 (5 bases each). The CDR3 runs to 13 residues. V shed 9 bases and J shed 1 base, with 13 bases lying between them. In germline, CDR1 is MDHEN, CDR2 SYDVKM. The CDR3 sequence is CASWGPNSYEQYF. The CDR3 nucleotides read TGTGCCAGTTGGGGACCGAATTCCTACGAGCAGTACTTC. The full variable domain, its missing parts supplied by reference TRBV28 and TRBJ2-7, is DVKVTQSSRYLVKRTGEKVFLECVQDMDHENMFWYRQDPGLGLRLIYFSYDVKMKEKGDIPEGYSVSREKKERFSLILESASTNQTSMYLCASWGPNSYEQYFGPGTRLTVT.

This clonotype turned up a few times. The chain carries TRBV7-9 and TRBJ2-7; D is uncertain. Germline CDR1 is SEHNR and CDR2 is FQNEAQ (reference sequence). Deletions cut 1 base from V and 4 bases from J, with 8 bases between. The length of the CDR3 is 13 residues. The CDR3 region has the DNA TGTGCCAGCAGCTTAGGGTCCCAGTACGAGCAGTACTTC. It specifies CASSLGSQYEQYF.

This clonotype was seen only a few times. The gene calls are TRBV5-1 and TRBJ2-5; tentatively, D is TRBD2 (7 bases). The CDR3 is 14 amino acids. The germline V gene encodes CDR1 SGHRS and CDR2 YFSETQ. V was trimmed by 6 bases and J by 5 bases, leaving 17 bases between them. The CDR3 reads CASTRGDNPETQYF. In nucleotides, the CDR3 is TGCGCCAGCACCCGGGGGGACAACCCGGAGACCCAGTACTTC. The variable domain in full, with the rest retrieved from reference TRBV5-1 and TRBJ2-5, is KAGVTQTPRYLIKTRGQQVTLSCSPISGHRSVSWYQQTPGQGLQFLFEYFSETQRNKGNFPGRFSGRQFSNSRSEMNVSTLELGDSALYLCASTRGDNPETQYFGPGTRLLVL.

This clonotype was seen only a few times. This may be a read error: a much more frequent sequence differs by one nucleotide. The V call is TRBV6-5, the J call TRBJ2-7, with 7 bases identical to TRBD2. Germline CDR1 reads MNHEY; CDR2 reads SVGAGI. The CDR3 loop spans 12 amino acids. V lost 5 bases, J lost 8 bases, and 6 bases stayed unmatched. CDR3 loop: CASSEQAGQQYF. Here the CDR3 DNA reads TGTGCCAGCAGTGAACAAGCGGGGCAGCAGTACTTC.

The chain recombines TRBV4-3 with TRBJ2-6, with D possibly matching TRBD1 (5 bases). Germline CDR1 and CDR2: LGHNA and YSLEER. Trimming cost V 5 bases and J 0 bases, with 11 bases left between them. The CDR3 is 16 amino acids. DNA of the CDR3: TGCGCCAGCAGCGGCTGGGGCAACTCTGGGGCCAACGTCCTGACTTTC. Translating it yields CASSGWGNSGANVLTF.

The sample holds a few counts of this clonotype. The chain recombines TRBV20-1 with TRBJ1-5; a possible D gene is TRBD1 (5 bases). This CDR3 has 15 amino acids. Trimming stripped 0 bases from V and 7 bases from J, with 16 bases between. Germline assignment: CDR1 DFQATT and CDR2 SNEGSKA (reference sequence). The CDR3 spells CSARDRGAGFQPQHF. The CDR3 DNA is TGCAGTGCTAGAGATCGAGGGGCGGGTTTCCAGCCCCAGCATTTT.

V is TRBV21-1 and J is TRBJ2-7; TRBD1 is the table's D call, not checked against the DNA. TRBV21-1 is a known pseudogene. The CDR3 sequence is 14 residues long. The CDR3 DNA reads TGTGCCAGACCACCCCGGGACAGTCCCAACGAGCAGTACTTC. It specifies CARPPRDSPNEQYF.